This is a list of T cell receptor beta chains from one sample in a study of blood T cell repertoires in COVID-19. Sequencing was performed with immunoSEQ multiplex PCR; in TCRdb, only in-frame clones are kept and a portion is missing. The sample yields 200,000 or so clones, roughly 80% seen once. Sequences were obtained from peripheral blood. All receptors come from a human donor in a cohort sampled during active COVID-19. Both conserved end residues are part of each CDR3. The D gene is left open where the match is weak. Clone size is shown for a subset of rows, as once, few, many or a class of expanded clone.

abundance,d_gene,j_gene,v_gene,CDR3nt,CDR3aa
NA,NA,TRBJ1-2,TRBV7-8,TGTGCCAGCAGCGGCCCCCTTATCTATGGCTACACCTTC,CASSGPLIYGYTF
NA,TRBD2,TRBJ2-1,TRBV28,TGTGCCAGCAGTTATGGCCCGAGACTAGCGGGAGGCTACAATGAGCAGTTCTTC,CASSYGPRLAGGYNEQFF
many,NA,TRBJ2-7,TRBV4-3,TGCGCCAGCAGCCAAGATCGGTTGTACTACGAGCAGTACTTC,CASSQDRLYYEQYF
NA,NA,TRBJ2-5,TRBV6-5,TGTGCCAGCAGTTACACAGGGAGAGAGACCCAGTACTTC,CASSYTGRETQYF
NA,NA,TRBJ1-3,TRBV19,TGTGCCAGTAGTACTGACATCACCCGAGGAAACACCATATATTTT,CASSTDITRGNTIYF
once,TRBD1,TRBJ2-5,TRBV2,TGTGCCAGCAACGGGGACAGGAGAAACCAAGAGACCCAGTACTTC,CASNGDRRNQETQYF
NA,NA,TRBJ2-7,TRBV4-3,TGCGCCAGCAGCCAAGCGGGAGTAAGGAGCGAGCAGTACTTC,CASSQAGVRSEQYF
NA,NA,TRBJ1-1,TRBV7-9,TGTGCCAGCAGCTTAGCCGGGGGGCGGACTGAAGCTTTCTTT,CASSLAGGRTEAFF
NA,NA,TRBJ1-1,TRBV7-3,TGTGCCAGCAGCTTAAATGCCGGGGGAGCTTTCTTT,CASSLNAGGAFF
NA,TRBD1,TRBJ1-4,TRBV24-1,TGTGCCACCAGTGATCCCGGGACAGGGGTCACTAATGAAAAACTGTTTTTT,CATSDPGTGVTNEKLFF
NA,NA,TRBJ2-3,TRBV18,TGTGCCAGCTCACCGACGGTAGGGGCAAGCACAGATACGCAGTATTTT,CASSPTVGASTDTQYF
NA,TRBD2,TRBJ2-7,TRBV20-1,TGCAGTGCTAGTCTACTAGCGGGGGGATACGAGCAGTACTTC,CSASLLAGGYEQYF
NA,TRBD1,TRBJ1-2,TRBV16,TGTGCCAGCAGCCAAGGGACAGTGTATGGCTACACCTTC,CASSQGTVYGYTF
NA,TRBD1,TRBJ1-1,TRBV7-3,TGTGCCAGCAGCCGGACAGGGGACGACACTGAAGCTTTCTTT,CASSRTGDDTEAFF
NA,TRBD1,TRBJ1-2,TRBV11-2,TGTGCCAGCAGCCCCAGCCGATCGACAGGGAACTATGGCTACACCTTC,CASSPSRSTGNYGYTF
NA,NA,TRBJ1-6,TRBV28,TGTGCCAGCAGTTTCCCAGGGAACAATTCACCCCTCCACTTT,CASSFPGNNSPLHF
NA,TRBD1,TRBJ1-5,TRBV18,TGTGCCAGCTCAGACCAGGGGGCCGCGGCCCAGCATTTT,CASSDQGAAAQHF
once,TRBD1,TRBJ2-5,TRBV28,TGTGCCAGCAGTTTTTCGGTTTTGCGGGACAGGGCACAAGAGACCCAGTACTTC,CASSFSVLRDRAQETQYF
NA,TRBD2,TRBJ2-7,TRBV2,TGTGCCAGCAGTGAAGCGGGCCTAGCGGTCTCCTACGAGCAGTACTTC,CASSEAGLAVSYEQYF
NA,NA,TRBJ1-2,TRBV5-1,TGCGCCAGCAGCTTGGCGGGAATCTATGGCTACACCTTC,CASSLAGIYGYTF
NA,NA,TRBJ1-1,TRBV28,TGTGCCAGCAGCAAACAGGCCCTGAACACTGAAGCTTTCTTT,CASSKQALNTEAFF